Listed below are T cell receptor beta chains from one sample, sequenced in a study of blood T cell repertoires in COVID-19. Generated by immunoSEQ multiplex PCR, the TCRdb table keeps only in-frame clones and is missing some. Of about 55,000 clones detected, approximately 91% appear once; the ten largest clones hold 6.5%. The sample was peripheral blood. The receptors originated from a man aged 50 to 60 with active COVID-19. Each CDR3 is given with its conserved first and last residue.

CDR3aa	v_gene	j_gene
CSASRGSGGTDTQYF	TRBV20-1	TRBJ2-3
CAWSPTREAFF	TRBV30	TRBJ1-1
CASSDGAYEQYF	TRBV19	TRBJ2-7
CASRETSGPNTQYF	TRBV3-1/TRBV3-2	TRBJ2-3
CASSFRRTWIYGYTF	TRBV12-1	TRBJ1-2
CATSDHRDRGPDTQYF	TRBV24-1	TRBJ2-3
CASSPGGGEQYF	TRBV2	TRBJ2-7
CASSSGGSYSPLHF	TRBV6-6	TRBJ1-6
CASSPTGFYGYTF	TRBV7-9	TRBJ1-2
CASSPTGSGLYEQYF	TRBV7-2	TRBJ2-7